Listed below are T cell receptor beta chains from one sample, sequenced in a study of blood T cell repertoires in COVID-19. TCRdb's copy holds only in-frame clones and misses some; the assay was immunoSEQ multiplex PCR. This sample has tens of thousands of clones, with 86% found just once. The sample was peripheral blood. All receptors derive from a man in his sixties or seventies with active COVID-19. Both conserved end residues are part of each CDR3. A D gene is named only where the DNA matches it firmly. The size of a clone is reported for some rows only, either as once, few or many, or as a class for expanded clones.

TRBD1	-	TRBV29-1	TRBJ1-5	TGCAGCACCGGGACAGCCAATCAGCCCCAGCATTTT	CSTGTANQPQHF
-	-	TRBV29-1	TRBJ1-1	TGCAGCGTTGGGCGGGGGGGCCCCGACGCTTTCTTT	CSVGRGGPDAFF
TRBD1	-	TRBV3-1/TRBV3-2	TRBJ1-6	TGTGCCAGCAGCCAAGACAGGGGGGACAATTCACCCCTCCACTTT	CASSQDRGDNSPLHF
-	-	TRBV5-4	TRBJ2-7	TGTGCCAGCAGCGATCAGGTCAAGCAGTACTTC	CASSDQVKQYF
-	few	TRBV11-3	TRBJ1-1	TGTGCCAGCAGCTTGGGGGGGAACACTGAAGCTTTCTTT	CASSLGGNTEAFF
-	few	TRBV9	TRBJ2-2	TGTGCCAGCAGCGTAGGGGCAGGATACGACGCGAACACCGGGGAGCTGTTTTTT	CASSVGAGYDANTGELFF
TRBD1	-	TRBV28	TRBJ2-2	TGTGCCAGCAGCAACAGGGGAACGAACACCGGGGAGCTGTTTTTT	CASSNRGTNTGELFF
-	-	TRBV27	TRBJ2-7	TGTGCCAGCAGTCGAAAACAGGGTTACGAGCAGTACTTC	CASSRKQGYEQYF
TRBD2	-	TRBV24-1	TRBJ2-5	TGTGCCACCAGTGAGGGGACTAGCGGGAGGCACCAAGAGACCCAGTACTTC	CATSEGTSGRHQETQYF
-	once	TRBV13	TRBJ2-3	TGTGCCAGCAGCCCCCGGCGGGATCTTATAATGGATACGCAGTATTTT	CASSPRRDLIMDTQYF
TRBD2	once	TRBV5-1	TRBJ2-7	TGCGCCAGCAGCTTGGAGGGACTAGCGGAAGGGGAGCAGTACTTC	CASSLEGLAEGEQYF
-	-	TRBV7-2	TRBJ1-5	TGTGCCAGCAGCCCGCGCGGTGGACAGCCCCAGCATTTT	CASSPRGGQPQHF
TRBD2	-	TRBV10-3	TRBJ2-5	TGTGCCATCAGTGAGTCTGGCGGGGGAGAGACCCAGTACTTC	CAISESGGGETQYF
TRBD2	-	TRBV18	TRBJ2-3	TGTGCCAGCTCACCGGGGGGGGGCACAGATACGCAGTATTTT	CASSPGGGTDTQYF
TRBD2	-	TRBV25-1	TRBJ2-3	TGTGCCAGCAGTCGCCGGACTAGTGGGGACGGGGCAGATACGCAGTATTTT	CASSRRTSGDGADTQYF
TRBD2	-	TRBV6-2/TRBV6-3	TRBJ2-1	TGTGCCAGCAGTCCCGGGACTAGCGGGACTCGGGACAATGAGCAGTTCTTC	CASSPGTSGTRDNEQFF
-	-	TRBV6-6	TRBJ2-7	TGTGCCAGCAGTGCCCCTAGCGTAGCCTACGAGCAGTACTTC	CASSAPSVAYEQYF
TRBD1	-	TRBV19	TRBJ2-3	TGTGCCAGTAGGGGGACAGCGGCACCCACAGATACGCAGTATTTT	CASRGTAAPTDTQYF
-	once	TRBV7-9	TRBJ2-3	TGTGCCAGCAGCTTAGCCCTCGGCCAGGTGGGCACAGATACGCAGTATTTT	CASSLALGQVGTDTQYF
TRBD2	once	TRBV11-3	TRBJ2-5	TGTGCCAGCAGCTCCGGACTAGCGGGTGGCGGAGAGACCCAGTACTTC	CASSSGLAGGGETQYF
-	-	TRBV19	TRBJ1-1	TGTGCCAGTAGGGTAGGGGGGGCGCGAGGCACTGAAGCTTTCTTT	CASRVGGARGTEAFF
TRBD1	-	TRBV7-8	TRBJ2-2	TGTGCCAGCAGGCCCCCGACAGGGTTGGCCGGGGAGCTGTTTTTT	CASRPPTGLAGELFF
TRBD2	-	TRBV27	TRBJ2-1	TGTGCCAGCACGACCCGGACTAGCGCGGTCAATGAGCAGTTCTTC	CASTTRTSAVNEQFF
-	-	TRBV6-4	TRBJ1-1	TGTGCCAGCAGTGCCACAGAGAACACTGAAGCTTTCTTT	CASSATENTEAFF
-	few	TRBV5-1	TRBJ1-2	TGCGCCAGCAGCTTGGACAGCCCGTTCTATGGCTACACCTTC	CASSLDSPFYGYTF
TRBD1	-	TRBV11-2	TRBJ2-3	TGTGCCAGCAGCTTAGAGATCGGCAGGGGGATCTCACATACGCAGTATTTT	CASSLEIGRGISHTQYF
-	-	TRBV6-5	TRBJ2-7	TGTGCCAGCAGGGGGGGTAACTCCTACGAGCAGTACTTC	CASRGGNSYEQYF
TRBD1	-	TRBV4-2	TRBJ2-2	TGTGCCAGCAGCCCCGTGGGGGACAGCCTGAACACCGGGGAGCTGTTTTTT	CASSPVGDSLNTGELFF
-	few	TRBV7-2	TRBJ1-3	TGTGCCAGCAGCGCAACAGGGTATGGAAACACCATATATTTT	CASSATGYGNTIYF
-	-	TRBV7-9	TRBJ1-4	TGTGCCAGCAGCGCCTACAGGGCCGGGGAAAAACTGTTTTTT	CASSAYRAGEKLFF
-	-	TRBV18	TRBJ2-5	TGTGCCAGCTCACCGAACCGGGGGGAGACCCAGTACTTC	CASSPNRGETQYF
-	-	TRBV2	TRBJ1-2	TGTGCCAGCAGTGGTGATACTCGGGGTGGAGGCTACACCTTC	CASSGDTRGGGYTF
TRBD1	-	TRBV18	TRBJ2-1	TGTGCCAGCTCACCACTTATGCACGGGACAGGGGCCTACAATGAGCAGTTCTTC	CASSPLMHGTGAYNEQFF
TRBD1	-	TRBV19	TRBJ2-7	TGTGCCAGTAGTATGGGGACAGATAAATACGAGCAGTACTTC	CASSMGTDKYEQYF
TRBD1	-	TRBV28	TRBJ2-5	TGTGCCAGCAGTGCCCCGACAGGGCCAGAGACCCAGTACTTC	CASSAPTGPETQYF
-	-	TRBV15	TRBJ1-1	TGTGCCACCAGCAGGTGGGGGCAGGGGAACACTGAAGCTTTCTTT	CATSRWGQGNTEAFF
-	once	TRBV19	TRBJ2-7	TGTGCCAGTAGTCCCGAGGGGGGGTACGAGCAGTACTTC	CASSPEGGYEQYF
TRBD1	-	TRBV24-1	TRBJ2-1	TGTGCCACCAGTGTCCCCCCTCTGGGGACAGGGGTATCTGAGCAGTTCTTC	CATSVPPLGTGVSEQFF
TRBD2	-	TRBV5-1	TRBJ2-7	TGCGCCAGCAGCTTGGGGGGTAGCGGGAGGGTCTACGAGCAGTACTTC	CASSLGGSGRVYEQYF